What follows are 25 T cell receptor beta chains derived from one specimen sequenced in a study of technical replicates of blood from a handful of donors. TCRdb's table, derived via immunoSEQ multiplex PCR, lists solely in-frame clones and lacks some. The table lists tens of thousands of clones, about 97% of them singletons. Sequencing was carried out using T cells isolated from PBMCs. The origin of the receptors is a human donor in good health.

This clone was seen only once. The chain employs TRBV9 and TRBJ2-7, with TRBD1 matching 8 bases. Germline CDR1 and CDR2: SGDLS and YYNGEE. This CDR3 has 15 amino acids. V lost 0 bases to trimming and J lost 4 bases; unmatched junction nucleotides: 6. CDR3 region: CASSVGPRGPYEQYF. The CDR3 nucleotides read TGTGCCAGCAGCGTAGGCCCCAGGGGGCCGTACGAGCAGTACTTC.

This chain connects TRBV4-1 to TRBJ1-1; 8 bases are shared with TRBD1. V was clipped by 5 bases and J by 4 bases; unmatched bases: 6. This CDR3 region has 14 residues. Per the germline V gene, CDR1 is MGHRA and CDR2 is YSYEKL. CDR3 nucleotide sequence: TGCGCCAGCAGCACGGCGACAGGGGCCACTGAAGCTTTCTTT. It translates to CASSTATGATEAFF.

The gene calls are TRBV28 and TRBJ1-3; weak D call: TRBD1 (6 bases). The CDR3 is 14 residues long. Trimming removed 7 bases at V and 7 bases at J, with 17 bases between. Germline V gene sequence: CDR1 MDHEN, CDR2 SYDVKM. The CDR3 loop reads CASTIQGGDNTIYF. The CDR3 DNA follows: TGTGCCAGCACCATACAGGGTGGGGATAACACCATATATTTT.

This clone was seen just once. The chain recombines TRBV7-2 with TRBJ1-4; D remains unclear. This CDR3 has 15 amino acids. Looked up from germline, CDR1 is SGHTA and CDR2 is FQGNSA. Deletions cut 1 base from V and 1 base from J, with 7 bases between. CDR3: CASSLEGETNEKLFF. The CDR3 DNA reads TGTGCCAGCAGCTTAGAAGGAGAAACTAATGAAAAACTGTTTTTT.

This clone is a singleton in its sample. The chain carries TRBV30 and TRBJ2-1; TRBD2 matches at 12 bases. The germline gives CDR1 GTSNPN, CDR2 SVGIG (reference sequence). The CDR3 loop spans 16 amino acids. J was trimmed by 3 bases and V by 4 bases; bases with no gene match: 7. The CDR3 nucleotides are TGTGCCTGGACCCTTACTAGCGGGAGGAACTACAATGAGCAGTTCTTC. Translated: CAWTLTSGRNYNEQFF.

The chain employs TRBV10-3 and TRBJ1-1; no reliable D call. Germline loops: CDR1 ENHRY, CDR2 SYGVKD. This CDR3 comprises 13 residues. Trimming shortened V by 8 bases and J by 3 bases, and 13 bases separated the two germline ends. CDR3 nucleotide sequence: TGTGCCATCTCCTACAGCCCTTACACTGAAGCTTTCTTT. It encodes CAISYSPYTEAFF.

The CDR3 DNA reads as TGTGCCAGCAGTCCCCTGGGTAGCCGGCATGAGCAGTTCTTC. It specifies CASSPLGSRHEQFF. J is TRBJ2-1 and V is TRBV27; D unresolved. The CDR3 sequence is 14 residues long. Germline V gene sequence: CDR1 MNHEY, CDR2 SMNVEV (reference sequence). V was shortened by 5 bases and J by 8 bases, with 16 bases between the two germline ends.

The V gene is TRBV4-3, the J gene TRBJ1-3, with D uncertain. Germline V CDR1 and CDR2: LGHNA, YSLEER. This CDR3 spans 15 amino acids. V shed 1 base and J shed 2 bases, with 9 bases lying between them. The CDR3: CASSQVPSTGNTIYF. For the CDR3, the DNA is TGCGCCAGCAGCCAAGTTCCGAGTACTGGAAACACCATATATTTT.

The CDR3, as DNA: TGTGCCAGCACCCCCAGACTCGGCTACGAGCAGTACTTC. It translates to CASTPRLGYEQYF. V usage is TRBV6-5 and J usage is TRBJ2-7; D remains unclear. V was clipped by 7 bases and J by 3 bases, with 13 bases between them. This CDR3 has 13 amino acids. Germline V gives CDR1 MNHEY, CDR2 SVGAGI.

V usage is TRBV10-3 and J usage is TRBJ2-1; TRBD2 matches at 10 bases. V dropped 0 bases and J dropped 3; count of bases not matched to a gene: 8. This CDR3 is 18 amino acids long. Germline CDR1 and CDR2: ENHRY and SYGVKD. CDR3 in amino acids: CAISESESGRVYYNEQFF. The CDR3 coding sequence is TGTGCCATCAGTGAGTCGGAAAGCGGGAGGGTTTACTACAATGAGCAGTTCTTC.

The chain recombines TRBV7-9 with TRBJ2-2, with 10 bases lining up with TRBD1. Unmatched junction bases numbered 7, after V lost 2 bases and J lost 7 bases. The CDR3 sequence is 16 residues long. Germline V gene data show CDR1 as SEHNR and CDR2 as FQNEAQ (reference sequence). CDR3 sequence reads: CASSLNRQGAVGELFF. Here the CDR3 DNA reads TGTGCCAGCAGCTTAAACAGACAGGGGGCAGTCGGGGAGCTGTTTTTT.

V usage is TRBV6-6 and J usage is TRBJ2-7, with 7 bases fitting TRBD1. V lost 10 bases and J lost 0; bases outside the gene matches: 6. The CDR3 consists of 13 residues. Germline lookup yields CDR1 MNHNY and CDR2 SVGAGI (reference sequence). CDR3 coding DNA: TGTGCCACGTCCGGGACAGACTCCTACGAGCAGTACTTC. Amino acids: CATSGTDSYEQYF.

The genes are TRBV2 and TRBJ1-1, with 10 bases lining up with TRBD1. Germline CDR1 SNHLY, CDR2 FYNNEI. With 4 bases clipped from V and 6 bases from J, the junction kept 11 bases outside the gene matches. The CDR3 has 16 residues. DNA of the CDR3: TGTGCCAGCAGTGTTACCGGGACAGGGGACGGTCCTGAAGCTTTCTTT. Encoded protein: CASSVTGTGDGPEAFF.

The chain combines TRBV4-2 with TRBJ2-5; 10 positions match TRBD2. Germline V lookup: CDR1 LGHNA, CDR2 YNFKEQ. CDR3 size: 15 residues. Germline trimming cut 4 bases from V and 4 bases from J; bases unmatched to any gene: 6. CDR3 sequence reads: CASSREVAGGETQYF. The DNA of the CDR3 is TGTGCCAGCAGCCGAGAAGTAGCGGGAGGAGAGACCCAGTACTTC.

The J gene is TRBJ2-4, the V gene TRBV19; 12 bases are a match to TRBD1. This CDR3 contains 14 residues. Germline loops: CDR1 LNHDA, CDR2 SQIVND (reference sequence). Trimming cost V 3 bases and J 7 bases; bases outside gene matches: 1. Written as DNA, the CDR3 is TGTGCCAGTAGTATTGGGACAGGGGGCAACATTCAGTACTTC. It is translated as CASSIGTGGNIQYF.

J is TRBJ1-1 and V is TRBV7-9; D gene ambiguous. CDR3 length: 14 residues. V gave up 5 bases and J gave up 3 bases, with 13 bases separating them. Germline-derived CDR1 and CDR2 are SEHNR and FQNEAQ (reference sequence). The CDR3, as DNA: TGTGCCAGCAGCCAAACGAGGGATCACACTGAAGCTTTCTTT. Its protein product is CASSQTRDHTEAFF.

The J gene is TRBJ2-4, the V gene TRBV28; 7 bases match TRBD1. Germline assignment: CDR1 MDHEN and CDR2 SYDVKM. The CDR3 length is 18 residues. Trimming at V came to 6 bases and at J to 0 bases, leaving 14 bases not matched to a gene. In nucleotides, the CDR3 is TGTGCCAGCAGCCTTATAACACCGGGACAGCTAGCCAAAAACATTCAGTACTTC. It codes for CASSLITPGQLAKNIQYF.

The chain uses TRBV28 and TRBJ1-1; 10 bases are a match to TRBD1. Germline CDR1 MDHEN, CDR2 SYDVKM. V lost 3 bases and J lost 4; bases outside the gene matches: 5. The CDR3 consists of 15 residues. CDR3 protein: CASSFLRDRGTEAFF. The CDR3 bases are TGTGCCAGCAGTTTTTTAAGGGACAGGGGCACTGAAGCTTTCTTT.

The CDR3 DNA is TGTGCCAGCAGCCAAGGCTCGGGGGGCTTCACCGGGGAGCTGTTTTTT. Its protein is CASSQGSGGFTGELFF. This chain links TRBV14 with TRBJ2-2; tentatively, D is TRBD2 (7 bases). The germline CDR1 and CDR2 sequences are SGHDN and FVKESK. With 1 base removed from V and 4 bases from J, the gap between germline ends came to 13 bases. The CDR3 sequence is 16 residues long.

This chain uses TRBV7-9 with TRBJ2-5; the match to TRBD2 covers 7 bases. Trimming at V came to 6 bases and at J to 4 bases, leaving 20 bases not matched to a gene. Germline V CDR1 and CDR2: SEHNR, FQNEAQ (reference sequence). The length of the CDR3 is 18 residues. Here the CDR3 DNA reads TGTGCCAGCAGGCTCCCCACGGGGCGGGAGAATGGTTTAGAGACCCAGTACTTC. This sequence encodes CASRLPTGRENGLETQYF.

The chain has TRBV7-9 and TRBJ1-1; no clear D. Between the trimmed V and J ends, which lost 5 bases and 6 bases, there was a span of 13 bases. This CDR3 contains 13 residues. CDR1 is SEHNR and CDR2 is FQNEAQ in the germline V gene (reference sequence). CDR3: CASSLGDVAEAFF. CDR3 in DNA: TGTGCCAGCAGCCTGGGAGACGTCGCTGAAGCTTTCTTT.

V is TRBV5-8 and J is TRBJ2-3; D is ambiguous. Germline CDR1 SGHTS, CDR2 YDEGEE. Trimming took 7 bases from V and 2 from J, leaving 17 bases between them. The CDR3 runs to 15 residues. CDR3 residues: CASSPMQTITDTQYF. CDR3 nucleotide sequence: TGTGCCAGCTCTCCTATGCAAACTATCACAGATACGCAGTATTTT.

This clone was counted between two and nine times. The rearrangement uses TRBV7-3 and TRBJ2-5, with 12 bases aligning to TRBD2. The CDR3 runs 15 residues. With 2 bases clipped from V and 4 bases from J, the junction kept 2 bases outside the gene matches. Germline-derived CDR1 and CDR2 are SGHTA and FQGTGA. CDR3: CASSLGGLAGETQYF. CDR3 DNA: TGTGCCAGCAGCTTAGGGGGACTAGCGGGAGAGACCCAGTACTTC.

The chain uses TRBV5-6 and TRBJ2-7, with a possible D match to TRBD2 (5 bases). This CDR3 has 13 residues. Trimming cost V 2 bases and J 1 base, with 7 bases left between them. Germline V gene data show CDR1 as SGHDT and CDR2 as YYEEEE. The chain's CDR3 is CASSFGVSYEQYF. The CDR3 nucleotides are TGTGCCAGCAGCTTCGGGGTATCCTACGAGCAGTACTTC.

This chain connects TRBV6-1 to TRBJ1-3; 8 bases fit TRBD1. V lost 4 bases and J lost 4; bases outside the gene matches: 6. This CDR3 has 15 residues. Germline V gene lookup returns CDR1 MNHNS and CDR2 SASEGT. The DNA of the CDR3 is TGTGCCAGCAGTGTTCAGACAGGGGCAGGAAACACCATATATTTT. This sequence encodes CASSVQTGAGNTIYF.